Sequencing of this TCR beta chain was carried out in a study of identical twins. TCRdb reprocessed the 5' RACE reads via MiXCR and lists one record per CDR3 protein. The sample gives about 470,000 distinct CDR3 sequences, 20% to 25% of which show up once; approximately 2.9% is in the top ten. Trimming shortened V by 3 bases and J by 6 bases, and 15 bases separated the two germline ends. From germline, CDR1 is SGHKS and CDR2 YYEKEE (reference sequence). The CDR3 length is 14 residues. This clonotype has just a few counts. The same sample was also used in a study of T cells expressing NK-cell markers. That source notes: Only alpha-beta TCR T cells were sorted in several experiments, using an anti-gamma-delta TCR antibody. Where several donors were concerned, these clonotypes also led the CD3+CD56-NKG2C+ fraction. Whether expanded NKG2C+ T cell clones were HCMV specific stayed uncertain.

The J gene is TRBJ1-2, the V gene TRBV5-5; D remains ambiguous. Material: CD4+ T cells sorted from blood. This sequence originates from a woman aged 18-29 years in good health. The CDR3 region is CASSSMRVGHGYTF. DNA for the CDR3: TGTGCCAGCAGCTCGATGAGGGTCGGGCATGGCTACACCTTC.